This T cell receptor beta chain comes out of a study of spatial heterogeneity in lung cancer. Ten or more counts support this clonotype. As to time point: sample taken at primary tumor resection. Trimming removed 0 bases from V and 4 bases from J, with 9 bases in between. The CDR3 runs 14 residues. Germline values: CDR1 SGHTA, CDR2 FQGNSA. TCRdb called the 5' RACE reads again in MiXCR, with one record for every CDR3 protein. Of about 21,000 distinct CDR3 sequences in the sample, approximately 4.2% were seen once. V and J are TRBV7-2 and TRBJ1-2; D gene uncertain. This receptor was identified in a male donor with early-stage non-small cell lung cancer. The sample in question was PBMCs, obtained at surgery. This CDR3 reads CASSLAHSVYGYTF. The CDR3 region has the DNA TGTGCCAGCAGCTTAGCGCACAGCGTCTATGGCTACACCTTC.